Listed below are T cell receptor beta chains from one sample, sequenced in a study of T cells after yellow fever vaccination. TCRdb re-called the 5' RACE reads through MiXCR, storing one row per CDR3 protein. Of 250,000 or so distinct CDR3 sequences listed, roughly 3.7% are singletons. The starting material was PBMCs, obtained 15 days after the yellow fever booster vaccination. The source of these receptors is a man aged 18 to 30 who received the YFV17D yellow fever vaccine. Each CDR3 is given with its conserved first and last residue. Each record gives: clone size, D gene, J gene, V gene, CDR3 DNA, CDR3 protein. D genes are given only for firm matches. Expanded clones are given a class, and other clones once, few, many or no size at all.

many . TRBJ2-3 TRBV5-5 TGTGCCAGCAGCTTGGGGACCTTAATAGGAGATACGCAGTATTTT CASSLGTLIGDTQYF
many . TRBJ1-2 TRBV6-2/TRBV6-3 TGTGCCAGCAGTGCATCGGACAGCCTTTCGATTTGGGGCTACACCTTC CASSASDSLSIWGYTF
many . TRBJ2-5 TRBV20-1 TGCAGTGCTCCCAAGGGGTATCTCCGCGAAGAGACCCAGTACTTC CSAPKGYLREETQYF
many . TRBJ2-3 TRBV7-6 TGTGCCAGCAGCTTCGGGACCTCCACAGATACGCAGTATTTT CASSFGTSTDTQYF
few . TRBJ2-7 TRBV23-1 TGCGCCAGCAGTCAATCAGGGCCCCCACTTCCCGCAGACGAGCAGTACTTC CASSQSGPPLPADEQYF
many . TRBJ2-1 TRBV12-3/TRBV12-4 TGTGCCAGCAGTTGGGGAACTGGGTCCAATGAGCAGTTCTTC CASSWGTGSNEQFF
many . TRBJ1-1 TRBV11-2 TGTGCCAGCAGTCCTCGGACTGGGAACACTGAAGCTTTCTTT CASSPRTGNTEAFF
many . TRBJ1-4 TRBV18 TGTGCCAGCTCACCAGGACAGACTACAACTAATGAAAAACTGTTTTTT CASSPGQTTTNEKLFF
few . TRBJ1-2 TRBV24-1 TGTGCCACCAGTGAAACAGGGTTGTTCCGCGGCTACACCTTC CATSETGLFRGYTF
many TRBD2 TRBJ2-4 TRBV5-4 TGTGCCAGCAGCTTGGAAGGGACTAGCGGATTAAACATTCAGTACTTC CASSLEGTSGLNIQYF
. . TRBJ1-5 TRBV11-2 TGTGCCAGCAGCTTAACAGGGCAAACAAATCAGCCCCAGCATTTT CASSLTGQTNQPQHF
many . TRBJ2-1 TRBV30 TGTGCCTGGAGTCGAAGGGGGGTAAGGGGTGAGCAGTTCTTC CAWSRRGVRGEQFF
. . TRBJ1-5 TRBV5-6 TGTGCCAGCAGCCGTGGACTGTATCAGCCCCAGCATTTT CASSRGLYQPQHF
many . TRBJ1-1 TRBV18 TGCGCCAGCAGCCCGGGACAGAACACTGAAGCTTTCTTT CASSPGQNTEAFF
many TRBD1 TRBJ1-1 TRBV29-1 TGCAGCGTCGGGACAGGGGTTTTGAACACTGAAGCTTTCTTT CSVGTGVLNTEAFF
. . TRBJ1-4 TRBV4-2 TGTGCCAGCAGCCAAGGAACTAGGGTGGGGGCAACTAATGAAAAACTGTTTTTT CASSQGTRVGATNEKLFF
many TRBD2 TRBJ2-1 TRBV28 TGTGCCAGCAGTTGGGCCCTAGCGGGGGTCACCTACAATGAGCAGTTCTTC CASSWALAGVTYNEQFF
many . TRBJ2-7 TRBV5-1 TGCGCCAGCAGCTTGGTAGTCCAGGCGTCCGCCGAGCAGTACTTC CASSLVVQASAEQYF
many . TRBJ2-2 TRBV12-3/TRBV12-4 TGTGCCAGCGGAGGCGGGCGTCGCGGGAACACCGGGGAGCTGTTTTTT CASGGGRRGNTGELFF
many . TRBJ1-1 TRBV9 TGTGCCAGCAGGAAAGAACAGGGAAACACTGAAGCTTTCTTT CASRKEQGNTEAFF
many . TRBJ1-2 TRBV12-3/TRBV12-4 TGTGCCAGCAGTCATCTAACTCCGGGACGTGTCTATGGCTACACCTTC CASSHLTPGRVYGYTF
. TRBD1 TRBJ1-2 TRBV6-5 TGTGCCAGCAGTTACTCGACAGGGAGGGGGAACTATGGCTACACCTTC CASSYSTGRGNYGYTF
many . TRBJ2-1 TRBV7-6 TGTGCCAGCAGCTTGCAGCGAGGGTACAATGAGCAGTTCTTC CASSLQRGYNEQFF
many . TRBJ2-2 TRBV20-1 TGCAGTGCCTCGGGATGGAACACCGGGGAGCTGTTTTTT CSASGWNTGELFF
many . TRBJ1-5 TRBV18 TGTGCCAGCTCTATCACAGGACTGAATCAGCCCCAGCATTTT CASSITGLNQPQHF
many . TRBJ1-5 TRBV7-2 TGTGCCAGCAGCTTAGATGGACGGGGAACTCAGCCCCAGCATTTT CASSLDGRGTQPQHF
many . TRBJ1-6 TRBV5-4 TGTGCCAGCAGCTTGCGAGGGAATTCACTAAACGGTTCACCCCTCCACTTT CASSLRGNSLNGSPLHF
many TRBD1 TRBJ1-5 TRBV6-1 TGTGCCAGCGGCCTAACAGGGGAGAATGGTCAGCCCCAGCATTTT CASGLTGENGQPQHF
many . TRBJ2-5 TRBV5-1 TGCGCCAGCACCATCTGGACAACCCAAGAGACCCAGTACTTC CASTIWTTQETQYF
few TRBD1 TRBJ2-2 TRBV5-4 TGTGCCAGCAGCCCCCCAGGGACAGGGGCCGGGGAGCTGTTTTTT CASSPPGTGAGELFF
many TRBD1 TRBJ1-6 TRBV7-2 TGTGCCAGCAGCTCGGCAACAGGGGGCTGGGGGTCACCCCTCCACTTT CASSSATGGWGSPLHF
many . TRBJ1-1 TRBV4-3 TGCGCCAGCAGCCAGACAGGCGGGAGGACTGAAGCTTTCTTT CASSQTGGRTEAFF
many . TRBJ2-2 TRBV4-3 TGCGCCAGCAGCCAAGGTTCACTGGCGAACACCGGGGAGCTGTTTTTT CASSQGSLANTGELFF
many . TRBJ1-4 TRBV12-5 TGTGCTAGTGGTTTGGTACTCCAGGGTAGTGAAAAACTGTTTTTT CASGLVLQGSEKLFF
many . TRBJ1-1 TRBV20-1 TGCAGTGCTAGAATTGAGTTGGGGAACACTGAAGCTTTCTTT CSARIELGNTEAFF
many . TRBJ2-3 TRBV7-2 TGTGCCAGCAGCCCCCGCCGGGGGCGGAGCACAGATACGCAGTATTTT CASSPRRGRSTDTQYF
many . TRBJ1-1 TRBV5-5 TGTGCCAGCAACCTGGGGAACTACAGGAGAGTGAACACTGAAGCTTTCTTT CASNLGNYRRVNTEAFF
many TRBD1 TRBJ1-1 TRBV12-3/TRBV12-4 TGTGCCAGCAGTTTTTCGTATGGATATTGGGACAGGGGGCTTGGGAACACTGAAGCTTTCTTT CASSFSYGYWDRGLGNTEAFF
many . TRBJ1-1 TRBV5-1 TGCGCCAGCAGCGTCGGAACCGTTAGGAACACTGAAGCTTTCTTT CASSVGTVRNTEAFF
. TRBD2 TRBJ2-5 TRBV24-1 TGTGCCACCAGTGACTCGGGACTAGCAAAGACCCAGTACTTC CATSDSGLAKTQYF
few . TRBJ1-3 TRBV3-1 TGTGCCAGCAGCCAAGGGAGTGGAAACACCATATATTTT CASSQGSGNTIYF